The next 22 T cell receptor beta chains were all read from a single sample in a study of blood T cell repertoires in COVID-19. Here immunoSEQ multiplex PCR was the method, and the copy in TCRdb shows in-frame clones only, minus some. The table includes more than 350,000 clones, approximately 90% detected once. The specimen sequenced was PBMCs or T cells enriched from blood (not recorded which). These receptors all come from a woman aged 50 to 60 who had recovered from COVID-19.

Here the CDR3 DNA reads TGTGCCAGCAGCCAGGGTAGCTCCTACAATGAGCAGTTCTTC. Amino acid sequence: CASSQGSSYNEQFF. The chain has TRBV6-5 and TRBJ2-1; tentatively, D is TRBD1 (5 bases). Deletions cut 6 bases from V and 0 bases from J, with 9 bases between. The CDR3 has 14 amino acids. The germline gives CDR1 MNHEY, CDR2 SVGAGI.

The chain carries TRBV5-4 and TRBJ1-2; no clear D. V was cut by 5 bases and J by 4 bases, with 15 bases left in between. CDR1 is SGHNT, CDR2 YYREEE, per germline (reference sequence). The CDR3 has 14 residues. The CDR3 loop is CASRESGIPYGYTF. The CDR3 nucleotides read TGTGCCAGCAGGGAGTCTGGCATACCCTATGGCTACACCTTC. Complete variable domain (other parts from reference TRBV5-4 and TRBJ1-2): ETGVTQSPTHLIKTRGQQVTLRCSSQSGHNTVSWYQQALGQGPQFIFQYYREEENGRGNFPPRFSGLQFPNYSSELNVNALELDDSALYLCASRESGIPYGYTFGSGTRLTVV.

This chain links TRBV5-1 with TRBJ1-2, with D tentatively TRBD1 (6 bases). Germline assignment: CDR1 SGHRS and CDR2 YFSETQ. The V and J ends lost 0 bases and 2 bases respectively, with 14 bases between them. This CDR3 has 16 residues. CDR3 DNA sequence: TGCGCCAGCAGCTTGGGAAGTACAGGGTTGAACTATGGCTACACCTTC. This translates into CASSLGSTGLNYGYTF.

The count of this clone is one. Additional DNA sequences in this sample encode the identical CDR3. The chain links TRBV29-1 to TRBJ1-5; maybe TRBD1 (5 bases). Trimming pared 6 bases from V and 4 bases from J, leaving 10 bases between. There are 12 residues in the CDR3. The V gene's germline CDR1 is SQVTM and CDR2 ANQGSEA. The CDR3 protein is CSVGGPNQPQHF. As DNA, the CDR3 is TGCAGCGTGGGGGGACCGAATCAGCCCCAGCATTTT. The full variable domain, with the rest looked up from reference TRBV29-1 and TRBJ1-5, is SAVISQKPSRDICQRGTSLTIQCQVDSQVTMMFWYRQQPGQSLTLIATANQGSEATYESGFVIDKFPISRPNLTFSTLTVSNMSPEDSSIYLCSVGGPNQPQHFGDGTRLSIL.

This chain connects TRBV18 to TRBJ1-1; D not certain. CDR3 length: 15 amino acids. V lost 3 bases, J lost 1 base, and 12 bases lay in between. The germline V gene has CDR1 KGHSH and CDR2 LQKENI. The CDR3 is CASSPQEGKNTEAFF. The CDR3 nucleotides are TGTGCCAGCTCACCGCAGGAAGGAAAGAACACTGAAGCTTTCTTT. Full variable domain (outside the CDR3, taken from reference TRBV18 and TRBJ1-1): NAGVMQNPRHLVRRRGQEARLRCSPMKGHSHVYWYRQLPEEGLKFMVYLQKENIIDESGMPKERFSAEFPKEGPSILRIQQVVRGDSAAYFCASSPQEGKNTEAFFGQGTRLTVV.

The rearrangement joins TRBV7-9 to TRBJ2-7; the D gene is possibly TRBD1 (5 bases). This CDR3 is built from 15 residues. The V gene lost 4 bases and the J gene lost 2 bases, with 15 bases spanning the gap. The germline V gene encodes CDR1 SEHNR and CDR2 FQNEAQ (reference sequence). CDR3 in amino acids: CASSSLDLGPYEQYF. CDR3 DNA: TGTGCCAGCAGCTCTTTGGACCTGGGGCCCTACGAGCAGTACTTC.

The gene calls are TRBV11-2 and TRBJ2-1, with D perhaps TRBD1 (5 bases). The CDR3 has 16 amino acids. CDR1 SGHAT and CDR2 FQNNGV come from the germline V gene. V lost 6 bases, J lost 4 bases, and 19 bases lay in between. As DNA, the CDR3 is TGTGCCAGCAGTCGAACGGACAAGACACCTTACAATGAGCAGTTCTTC. Translated: CASSRTDKTPYNEQFF.

The chain joins TRBV7-2 to TRBJ1-2, with D possibly matching TRBD1 (6 bases). CDR1 and CDR2 from the germline V gene are SGHTA and FQGNSA. There are 11 residues in the CDR3. Trimming took 6 bases from V and 8 from J, leaving 10 bases between them. Written as DNA, the CDR3 is TGTGCCAGCAGTACAGGGAAGGGCTACACCTTC. Its protein is CASSTGKGYTF.

The chain couples TRBV19 to TRBJ2-2; 8 bases line up with TRBD1. The CDR3 is 15 residues long. Germline V gene lookup returns CDR1 LNHDA and CDR2 SQIVND (reference sequence). V dropped 6 bases and J dropped 5; count of bases not matched to a gene: 8. The CDR3 is CASRVGQGSTGELFF. The CDR3 coding sequence is TGTGCCAGTAGAGTCGGACAGGGTTCGACCGGGGAGCTGTTTTTT. The whole variable domain, filled in from reference TRBV19 and TRBJ2-2, reads DGGITQSPKYLFRKEGQNVTLSCEQNLNHDAMYWYRQDPGQGLRLIYYSQIVNDFQKGDIAEGYSVSREKKESFPLTVTSAQKNPTAFYLCASRVGQGSTGELFFGEGSRLTVL.

Of note for this clone: This CDR3 is also generated by other DNA sequences in the sample. The DNA for the CDR3 is TGTGCCAGCAGCCAAGAGGGCCAGGGGGCGAGTAATGAGCAGTTCTTC. Its protein is CASSQEGQGASNEQFF. The chain is built from TRBV3-1 (or the pseudogene TRBV3-2) and TRBJ2-1; 8 bases align to TRBD1. CDR3 length equals 16 residues. Trimming at V came to 0 bases and at J to 7 bases, leaving 8 bases not matched to a gene. Germline assignment: CDR1 LGHDT and CDR2 YNNKEL (reference sequence).

The rearrangement joins TRBV27 to TRBJ1-2, with D possibly being TRBD1 (6 bases). The CDR3 is 13 amino acids. V lost 5 bases, J lost 8 bases, and 15 bases lay in between. Germline V gene sequence: CDR1 MNHEY, CDR2 SMNVEV (reference sequence). The CDR3 here is CASSAGVLLGYTF. The CDR3 DNA reads as TGTGCCAGCAGTGCAGGGGTTCTCCTAGGCTACACCTTC.

This chain links TRBV5-5 with TRBJ2-1, with D tentatively TRBD2 (6 bases). This CDR3 is 15 amino acids long. Germline V CDR1 and CDR2: SGHKS, YYEKEE (reference sequence). V was trimmed by 4 bases and J by 2 bases, leaving 13 bases between them. The CDR3 reads CASSPLAGPYNEQFF. The DNA for the CDR3 is TGTGCCAGCAGCCCACTAGCTGGGCCCTACAATGAGCAGTTCTTC.

The rearrangement joins TRBV10-3 to TRBJ1-2, with TRBD1 identical over 10 bases. Germline V gives CDR1 ENHRY, CDR2 SYGVKD. The J segment lost 4 bases and the V segment lost 10 bases, leaving 6 bases of the junction unmatched. The CDR3 is 13 amino acids. The CDR3 region has the DNA TGTGCCACCAAGGGACAGGGGCTCTATGGCTACACCTTC. Translation: CATKGQGLYGYTF.

V usage is TRBV27 and J usage is TRBJ1-5; 8 nucleotides line up with TRBD1. V was clipped by 5 bases and J by 2 bases; unmatched bases: 5. Germline-derived CDR1 and CDR2 are MNHEY and SMNVEV (reference sequence). CDR3 length: 15 residues. The CDR3 region is CASSHPQGGNQPQHF. Written as DNA, the CDR3 is TGTGCCAGCAGTCACCCACAGGGGGGCAATCAGCCCCAGCATTTT.

A remark on this clone: The sample has other DNA sequences that encode this CDR3 too. The gene calls are TRBV18 and TRBJ1-1; D uncertain. In germline, CDR1 is KGHSH, CDR2 LQKENI. V gave up 3 bases and J gave up 6 bases, with 8 bases separating them. This CDR3 is built from 12 residues. For the CDR3, the DNA is TGTGCCAGCTCACCGGGTGGGCCTGAAGCTTTCTTT. Translated, it gives CASSPGGPEAFF.

This clone came up a few times. The CDR3 bases are TGTGCCAGCAGCTCGAGACAGGGGTCGGGGGAGACCCAGTACTTC. It specifies CASSSRQGSGETQYF. The V call is TRBV5-6, the J call TRBJ2-5; 8 bases are a match to TRBD1. CDR1 and CDR2 (germline): SGHDT, YYEEEE. This CDR3 has 15 amino acids. Trimming removed 3 bases from V and 5 bases from J; junction bases left unmatched: 9.

This chain connects TRBV7-9 to TRBJ1-1, with D possibly matching TRBD1 (5 bases). Trimming took 5 bases from V and 6 from J, leaving 13 bases between them. Germline V gene sequence: CDR1 SEHNR, CDR2 FQNEAQ (reference sequence). The CDR3 spans 13 residues. The CDR3 region has the DNA TGTGCCAGCAGCCCCTCCGGGGGGGCTGAAGCTTTCTTT. It yields the protein CASSPSGGAEAFF.

The gene calls are TRBV30 and TRBJ2-2; 12 bases are shared with TRBD2. Germline V gives CDR1 GTSNPN, CDR2 SVGIG (reference sequence). The CDR3 sequence is 18 residues long. The trim removed 4 bases at V and 6 bases at J, leaving 15 bases unmatched. The CDR3 loop reads CAWKGRASGGVNAGELFF. CDR3 DNA sequence: TGTGCCTGGAAAGGTCGCGCTAGCGGGGGGGTTAACGCCGGGGAGCTGTTTTTT. Drawing the rest from reference TRBV30 and TRBJ2-2, the complete variable domain is SQTIHQWPATLVQPVGSPLSLECTVEGTSNPNLYWYRQAAGRGLQLLFYSVGIGQISSEVPQNLSASRPQDRQFILSSKKLLLSDSGFYLCAWKGRASGGVNAGELFFGEGSRLTVL.

The V gene is TRBV7-2, the J gene TRBJ1-2; D is unclear. CDR1 and CDR2 (germline): SGHTA, FQGNSA. With 2 bases removed from V and 2 bases from J, the gap between germline ends came to 9 bases. This CDR3 spans 14 amino acids. The DNA of the CDR3 is TGTGCCAGCAGCTTAATTGGGGAGAACTATGGCTACACCTTC. This translates into CASSLIGENYGYTF. The entire variable domain, with the rest obtained from reference TRBV7-2 and TRBJ1-2, is as follows: GAGVSQSPSNKVTEKGKDVELRCDPISGHTALYWYRQSLGQGLEFLIYFQGNSAPDKSGLPSDRFSAERTGGSVSTLTIQRTQQEDSAVYLCASSLIGENYGYTFGSGTRLTVV.

This chain connects TRBV19 to TRBJ2-1; D ambiguous. Germline V gene data show CDR1 as LNHDA and CDR2 as SQIVND (reference sequence). The CDR3 is 15 residues long. Trimming removed 1 base at V and 6 bases at J, with 13 bases between. CDR3 protein: CASSIGGRLRNEQFF. CDR3 coding DNA: TGTGCCAGTAGTATAGGAGGTAGGCTACGCAATGAGCAGTTCTTC.

In its sample, this clone was seen once. V and J are TRBV30 and TRBJ1-6, with a weak D call TRBD1 (5 bases). CDR3 length: 13 residues. V dropped 4 bases and J dropped 9 bases, with 13 bases sitting between them. Germline CDR1 is GTSNPN and CDR2 is SVGIG (reference sequence). The CDR3, as DNA: TGTGCCTGGAACGGGCAGGGTTCTTCACCCCTCCACTTT. It translates to CAWNGQGSSPLHF.

The J gene is TRBJ1-1, the V gene TRBV28, with 8 nucleotides matching TRBD1. The germline V gene has CDR1 MDHEN and CDR2 SYDVKM. The CDR3 loop spans 12 amino acids. The V and J ends lost 10 bases and 4 bases, in that order; junction bases with no gene match: 5. The CDR3 here is CATITGGTEAFF. CDR3 DNA: TGTGCCACCATAACAGGGGGCACTGAAGCTTTCTTT.